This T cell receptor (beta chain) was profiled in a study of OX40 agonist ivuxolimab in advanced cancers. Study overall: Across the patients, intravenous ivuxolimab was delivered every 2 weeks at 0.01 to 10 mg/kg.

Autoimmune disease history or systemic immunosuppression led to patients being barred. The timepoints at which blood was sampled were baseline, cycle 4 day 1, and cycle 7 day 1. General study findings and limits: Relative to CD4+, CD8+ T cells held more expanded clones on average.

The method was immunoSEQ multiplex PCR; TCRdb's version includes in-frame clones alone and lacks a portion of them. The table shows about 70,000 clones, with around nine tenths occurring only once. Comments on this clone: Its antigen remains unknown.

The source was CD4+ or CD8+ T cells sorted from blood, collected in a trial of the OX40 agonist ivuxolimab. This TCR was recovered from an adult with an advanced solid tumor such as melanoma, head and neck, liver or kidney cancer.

CDR3 in amino acids: CASSLAGTGRYYEQYF. Here the CDR3 DNA reads TGTGCCAGCAGCTTAGCCGGGACAGGGAGGTACTACGAGCAGTACTTC. The V call is TRBV7-2, the J call TRBJ2-7; 9 nucleotides agree with TRBD1. Germline-derived CDR1 and CDR2 are SGHTA and FQGNSA. The J segment lost 3 bases and the V segment lost 0 bases, leaving 6 bases of the junction unmatched. This CDR3 has 16 residues.